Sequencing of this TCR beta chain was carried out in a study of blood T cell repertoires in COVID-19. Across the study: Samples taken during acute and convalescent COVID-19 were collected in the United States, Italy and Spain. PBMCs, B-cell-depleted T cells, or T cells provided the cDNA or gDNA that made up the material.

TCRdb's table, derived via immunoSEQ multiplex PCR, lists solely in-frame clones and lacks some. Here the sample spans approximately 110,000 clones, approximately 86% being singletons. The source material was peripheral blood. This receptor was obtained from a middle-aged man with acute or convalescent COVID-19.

CDR3 in DNA: TGTGCCAGCAGCGTAGGTGAAGGGGGTTCACCCCTCCACTTT. It codes for CASSVGEGGSPLHF. The genes are TRBV9 and TRBJ1-6; TRBD1 is a possible D gene (6 bases). This CDR3 contains 14 residues. V was trimmed by 0 bases and J by 9 bases, leaving 10 bases between them. CDR1 SGDLS and CDR2 YYNGEE come from the germline V gene. The full variable domain, its missing parts supplied by reference TRBV9 and TRBJ1-6, is DSGVTQTPKHLITATGQRVTLRCSPRSGDLSVYWYQQSLDQGLQFLIQYYNGEERAKGNILERFSAQQFPDLHSELNLSSLELGDSALYFCASSVGEGGSPLHFGNGTRLTVT.